This entry lists 21 T cell receptor beta chains sequenced from one sample in a study of T-cell memory formation after mild COVID-19. TCRdb reprocessed the 5' RACE reads with MiXCR, giving one entry per CDR3 protein. The sample consists of just over 150,000 distinct CDR3 sequences, roughly a third of them appearing once. The source material was PBMCs or a T cell subset sorted from them (not recorded which). The receptor set was obtained from an adult woman who had mild COVID-19 (a few samples of this study predate the infection). Cell type and time point are not known.

This clonotype was counted between two and nine times. The V call is TRBV29-1, the J call TRBJ2-2, with D perhaps TRBD1 (6 bases). CDR1 and CDR2 (germline): SQVTM, ANQGSEA. Trimming shortened V by 0 bases and J by 6 bases, and 8 bases separated the two germline ends. The CDR3 spans 13 residues. Here the CDR3 DNA reads TGCAGCGTTGAAGAACAGGGAGCCGGGGAGCTGTTTTTT. It is translated as CSVEEQGAGELFF.

This rearrangement joins TRBV7-9 to TRBJ2-1, with 10 bases aligning to TRBD2. Germline lookup yields CDR1 SEHNR and CDR2 FQNEAQ (reference sequence). The length of the CDR3 is 20 residues. Trimming took 1 base from V and 3 from J; bases not matched to a gene: 15. The CDR3 coding sequence is TGTGCCAGCAGCTTAGTGGGGCAGCGGCTAGCGGGAGTCGGCTACAATGAGCAGTTCTTC. Translating gives CASSLVGQRLAGVGYNEQFF.

The chain links TRBV5-1 to TRBJ2-6; 7 nucleotides match TRBD1. There are 16 residues in the CDR3. Germline V lookup: CDR1 SGHRS, CDR2 YFSETQ. J lost 3 bases, V lost 4 bases, and 7 bases had no gene match. CDR3 region: CASSPPTGIGANVLTF. CDR3 bases: TGCGCCAGCAGCCCCCCGACAGGGATTGGGGCCAACGTCCTGACTTTC.

This clonotype has just a few counts. The chain joins TRBV5-4 to TRBJ2-7; 7 nucleotides agree with TRBD1. V gave up 3 bases and J gave up 3 bases; unmatched junction bases: 12. Germline loops: CDR1 SGHNT, CDR2 YYREEE (reference sequence). The CDR3 spans 16 residues. The CDR3 loop reads CASSWQGDSPNYEQYF. As DNA, the CDR3 is TGTGCCAGCAGCTGGCAAGGGGACAGTCCTAACTACGAGCAGTACTTC.

This clonotype was counted only a few times. At one of its ends the junction is not consistent with the germline gene, which may arise from a read error. The chain combines TRBV7-6 with TRBJ2-3, with D unresolved. This CDR3 comprises 16 residues. The germline V gene encodes CDR1 SGHVS and CDR2 FNYEAQ. CDR3 nucleotides: TGTGCCAGCAGCTTGGGCATGTTCGGTAGCACAGATACGCGGTATTTT. Its translation: CASSLGMFGSTDTRYF.

This clonotype has just a few counts. The genes are TRBV3-1 and TRBJ2-3, with 8 bases lining up with TRBD1. Trimming took 2 bases from V and 9 from J; bases not matched to a gene: 7. Germline lookup yields CDR1 LGHDT and CDR2 YNNKEL (reference sequence). The CDR3 loop spans 14 amino acids. This CDR3 reads CASSQRIQGDTQYF. The CDR3 DNA is TGTGCCAGCAGCCAAAGGATACAGGGGGACACGCAGTATTTT.

This clonotype was detected a few times. The J gene is TRBJ2-7, the V gene TRBV20-1, with TRBD2 matching 7 bases. The germline V gene has CDR1 DFQATT and CDR2 SNEGSKA (reference sequence). After removal of 1 base from V and 2 bases from J, the junction contained 23 bases not matched to a gene. This CDR3 contains 20 residues. The CDR3 sequence is CSARAPRTRDYRATPYEQYF. The CDR3 DNA reads TGCAGTGCTAGAGCACCCCGAACCCGGGACTACCGGGCGACGCCCTACGAGCAGTACTTC.

The chain joins TRBV5-6 to TRBJ2-1; D is ambiguous. The CDR3 totals 16 residues. Trimming removed 0 bases from V and 6 bases from J, with 16 bases in between. Looked up from germline, CDR1 is SGHDT and CDR2 is YYEEEE. The CDR3 loop reads CASSLEGRQHSNEQFF. CDR3 nucleotide sequence: TGTGCCAGCAGCTTGGAAGGTAGGCAGCATAGCAATGAGCAGTTCTTC. Combining the CDR3 with reference TRBV5-6 and TRBJ2-1 gives the whole variable domain DAGVTQSPTHLIKTRGQQVTLRCSPKSGHDTVSWYQQALGQGPQFIFQYYEEEERQRGNFPDRFSGHQFPNYSSELNVNALLLGDSALYLCASSLEGRQHSNEQFFGPGTRLTVL.

V gene TRBV6-2 or TRBV6-3 combines with J gene TRBJ2-7, with TRBD2 matching 9 bases. The CDR3 sequence is 15 residues long. Germline CDR1 reads MNHEY; CDR2 reads SVGEGT. V gave up 6 bases and J gave up 6 bases; unmatched junction bases: 12. In DNA form, the CDR3 reads TGTGCCAGCAGACCTGCTAGCGGGACCTCGGGCGAGCAGTACTTC. The encoded protein is CASRPASGTSGEQYF.

The table lists this clonotype with a few counts. The chain recombines TRBV4-1 with TRBJ1-5; D is ambiguous. The CDR3 spans 17 residues. Looked up from germline, CDR1 is MGHRA and CDR2 is YSYEKL. The V end lost 0 bases, the J end lost 0 bases, and 12 bases lay between the germline ends. The CDR3 DNA follows: TGCGCCAGCAGCCAAGAAGGGCCAAGTTATAGCAATCAGCCCCAGCATTTT. This codes for CASSQEGPSYSNQPQHF.

Only a few counts were recorded for this clonotype. The V call is TRBV4-1, the J call TRBJ1-2; tentatively, D is TRBD1 (5 bases). CDR1 is MGHRA, CDR2 YSYEKL, per germline. The length of the CDR3 is 16 residues. V lost 1 base to trimming and J lost 4 bases, with 16 bases between them. The CDR3 sequence: CASSQVGGMGGYGYTF. In DNA form, the CDR3 reads TGCGCCAGCAGCCAAGTGGGAGGGATGGGGGGCTATGGCTACACCTTC.

The sample holds a few counts of this clonotype. The rearrangement joins TRBV7-6 to TRBJ2-5, with 7 positions matching TRBD1. Per the germline V gene, CDR1 is SGHVS and CDR2 is FNYEAQ. Germline trimming cut 5 bases from V and 4 bases from J; bases unmatched to any gene: 4. CDR3 length: 13 residues. CDR3 coding DNA: TGTGCCAGCAGCAAACCAGGGGGAGAGACCCAGTACTTC. This gives the protein CASSKPGGETQYF.

V and J are TRBV30 and TRBJ2-3; TRBD2 agrees at 7 bases. Germline V gene data show CDR1 as GTSNPN and CDR2 as SVGIG (reference sequence). V was pared by 0 bases and J by 5 bases, with 14 bases of the junction left unmatched. The CDR3 is made up of 17 amino acids. The CDR3 protein is CAWSVPPTSVLGDTQYF. CDR3 nucleotide sequence: TGTGCCTGGAGTGTACCCCCAACTAGCGTCCTGGGAGATACGCAGTATTTT.

This clonotype was found a few times. The chain joins TRBV9 to TRBJ2-7; 10 nucleotides agree with TRBD2. The trim removed 4 bases at V and 3 bases at J, leaving 7 bases unmatched. This CDR3 spans 15 amino acids. The V gene's germline CDR1 is SGDLS and CDR2 YYNGEE. Here the CDR3 reads CASSPRLAGFYEQYF. In DNA, the CDR3 is TGTGCCAGCAGCCCACGACTAGCGGGTTTCTACGAGCAGTACTTC.

In this sample, this clonotype turned up a few times. The genes are TRBV14 and TRBJ1-2; tentatively, D is TRBD1 (6 bases). V was clipped by 5 bases and J by 6 bases, with 19 bases between them. Per germline, CDR1 SGHDN and CDR2 FVKESK. CDR3 length: 15 residues. For the CDR3, the DNA is TGTGCCAGCAGCAGATCCATCACAGGGTTCGATGGCTACACCTTC. Translation: CASSRSITGFDGYTF.

The V gene is TRBV7-2, the J gene TRBJ2-3; D call uncertain. Trimming took 1 base from V and 0 from J, leaving 2 bases between them. The length of the CDR3 is 13 residues. Germline-derived CDR1 and CDR2 are SGHTA and FQGNSA. CDR3 loop: CASSLESTDTQYF. The DNA for the CDR3 is TGTGCCAGCAGCTTAGAGAGCACAGATACGCAGTATTTT.

The V call is TRBV6-2 or TRBV6-3, the J call TRBJ2-2; TRBD2 matches 13 bases. The CDR3 has 15 residues. Trimming at V came to 10 bases and at J to 6 bases, leaving 8 bases not matched to a gene. Germline assignment: CDR1 MNHEY and CDR2 SVGEGT. Here the CDR3 DNA reads TGTGCCACCAGGACTAGCGGGGGCCCCTCCGGGGAGCTGTTTTTT. Amino acid sequence: CATRTSGGPSGELFF.

This chain connects TRBV7-9 to TRBJ2-3, with 7 positions matching TRBD2. The V and J ends lost 6 bases and 3 bases, in that order; junction bases with no gene match: 9. The CDR3 consists of 15 residues. Germline values: CDR1 SEHNR, CDR2 FQNEAQ (reference sequence). The CDR3 loop is CASRHGWEGTDTQYF. The CDR3 DNA follows: TGTGCCAGCAGACACGGCTGGGAGGGAACAGATACGCAGTATTTT.

The chain couples TRBV6-6 to TRBJ1-6; no clear D. Trimming shortened V by 0 bases and J by 2 bases, and 14 bases separated the two germline ends. Per germline, CDR1 MNHNY and CDR2 SVGAGI (reference sequence). The CDR3 has 18 amino acids. The CDR3 DNA reads TGTGCCAGCAGTTACTCGGGTTTTGAAGGGCCCTATAATTCACCCCTCCACTTT. Its protein is CASSYSGFEGPYNSPLHF.

The J gene is TRBJ2-7, the V gene TRBV20-1, with 9 bases that match TRBD1. CDR3 size: 13 residues. CDR1 and CDR2 (germline): DFQATT, SNEGSKA (reference sequence). V lost 2 bases, J lost 7 bases, and 6 bases stayed unmatched. This CDR3 is CSARTNRGREQYF. CDR3 sequence (DNA): TGCAGTGCTAGAACCAACAGGGGGCGGGAGCAGTACTTC.

The rearrangement links TRBV7-6 to TRBJ2-4; 9 bases match TRBD2. V was clipped by 1 base and J by 0 bases; unmatched bases: 10. CDR1 is SGHVS and CDR2 is FNYEAQ in the germline V gene. The CDR3 has 19 amino acids. CDR3 residues: CASSLGGTSQPSAKNIQYF. The CDR3 region has the DNA TGTGCCAGCAGCTTAGGAGGGACTAGCCAGCCCTCAGCCAAAAACATTCAGTACTTC.